Presented here are 15 T cell receptor beta chains from one specimen sequenced in a study of Ad26.COV2.S vaccination and SARS-CoV-2 variants. Method: immunoSEQ multiplex PCR; TCRdb's copy keeps in-frame clones and lacks some. The table lists 410,000 or so clones, 80% to 95% of them singletons. Treatment denoted: around 19 received Ad26.COV2.S at low or high dose, single or two shots; a few received placebo; per-sample allocation not given. The study sampled participants on day 63 after the first vaccine or placebo injection. The sequencing used peripheral blood, collected in a trial of Ad26.COV2.S vaccine versus placebo. The receptor set was obtained from a person between 18 and 65 years old who received the Ad26.COV2.S COVID-19 vaccine or a placebo.

V usage is TRBV11-2 and J usage is TRBJ1-1, with 7 bases fitting TRBD1. CDR3 length: 15 residues. The V gene's germline CDR1 is SGHAT and CDR2 FQNNGV. The junction had 6 bases not matched to a gene; V was cut back by 5 bases and J by 0 bases. The CDR3 protein is CASSKPGQMNTEAFF. CDR3 DNA: TGTGCCAGCAGCAAACCGGGACAGATGAACACTGAAGCTTTCTTT. The full variable domain, with the rest looked up from reference TRBV11-2 and TRBJ1-1, is EAGVAQSPRYKIIEKRQSVAFWCNPISGHATLYWYQQILGQGPKLLIQFQNNGVVDDSQLPKDRFSAERLKGVDSTLKIQPAKLEDSAVYLCASSKPGQMNTEAFFGQGTRLTVV.

This clone has just one count. The rearrangement links TRBV18 to TRBJ2-1, with unresolved D. V was clipped by 3 bases and J by 6 bases, with 15 bases between them. The CDR3 runs to 15 residues. Germline loops: CDR1 KGHSH, CDR2 LQKENI. This chain's CDR3 is CASSPRFIQLNEQFF. In nucleotides, the CDR3 is TGTGCCAGCTCACCCCGATTCATCCAGCTCAATGAGCAGTTCTTC.

The CDR3 loop reads CASSQDRGPVRGATDTQYF. The DNA of the CDR3 is TGTGCCAGCAGCCAAGATCGGGGGCCAGTGAGGGGTGCCACAGATACGCAGTATTTT. The genes are TRBV3-1 (or the pseudogene TRBV3-2) and TRBJ2-3, with D perhaps given as TRBD1 or TRBD2 (6 bases each). This CDR3 is built from 19 residues. The germline gives CDR1 LGHDT, CDR2 YNNKEL (reference sequence). Trimming stripped 0 bases from V and 2 bases from J, with 21 bases between.

The chain couples TRBV7-3 to TRBJ2-1; no reliable D call. V was shortened by 2 bases and J by 5 bases, with 13 bases between the two germline ends. Germline V gives CDR1 SGHTA, CDR2 FQGTGA. The CDR3 covers 15 residues. The CDR3 DNA is TGTGCCAGCAGCTTATATGCCGAAAGCCACAATGAGCAGTTCTTC. This translates into CASSLYAESHNEQFF.

The J gene is TRBJ1-5, the V gene TRBV27; D not resolved. Trimming took 2 bases from V and 3 from J, leaving 8 bases between them. CDR1 MNHEY and CDR2 SMNVEV come from the germline V gene (reference sequence). This CDR3 has 14 residues. DNA for the CDR3: TGTGCCAGCAGTTTAACGGCCTTCAATCAGCCCCAGCATTTT. This codes for CASSLTAFNQPQHF.

The chain carries TRBV10-3 and TRBJ2-1; 14 positions agree with TRBD2. CDR3 length: 14 amino acids. V lost 6 bases and J lost 9; bases outside the gene matches: 4. CDR1 is ENHRY and CDR2 is SYGVKD in the germline V gene. The CDR3 coding sequence is TGTGCCATCAGGCCGGGACTAGCGGGAGTTGAGCAGTTCTTC. Its translation: CAIRPGLAGVEQFF.

Points on this clone: Distinct nucleotide sequences in the sample also encode this CDR3. V and J are TRBV19 and TRBJ1-2; D is perhaps TRBD1 (6 bases). The CDR3 loop spans 13 amino acids. The ends were cut back, 3 bases at V and 2 bases at J, with 7 bases in the middle. Germline CDR1 LNHDA, CDR2 SQIVND (reference sequence). CDR3 loop: CASSIDRNYGYTF. The CDR3 DNA follows: TGTGCCAGTAGTATTGACAGGAACTATGGCTACACCTTC.

The chain employs TRBV19 and TRBJ1-2; the D is unclear. This CDR3 has 12 residues. V was shortened by 7 bases and J by 4 bases, with 10 bases between the two germline ends. The germline CDR1 and CDR2 sequences are LNHDA and SQIVND (reference sequence). The CDR3 reads CASTLKGYGYTF. The DNA of the CDR3 is TGTGCCAGTACCCTCAAAGGCTATGGCTACACCTTC.

CDR3 nucleotide sequence: TGTGCCAGCCGGGGGGAACAGGGGGCAGGTGGCTACACCTTC. Translating it yields CASRGEQGAGGYTF. The chain has TRBV2 and TRBJ1-2; 9 nucleotides agree with TRBD1. Germline assignment: CDR1 SNHLY and CDR2 FYNNEI. This CDR3 region has 14 residues. V lost 8 bases and J lost 7; bases outside the gene matches: 11.

This chain connects TRBV7-6 to TRBJ1-1; no clear D. CDR1 is SGHVS and CDR2 is FNYEAQ in the germline V gene. The CDR3 sequence is 13 residues long. V dropped 5 bases and J dropped 0 bases, with 7 bases sitting between them. The CDR3 region is CASSPRVNTEAFF. CDR3 in DNA: TGTGCCAGCAGCCCAAGGGTGAACACTGAAGCTTTCTTT.

This chain uses TRBV3-1 (or the pseudogene TRBV3-2) with TRBJ2-5; 7 bases are shared with TRBD2. This CDR3 contains 15 residues. From germline, CDR1 is LGHDT and CDR2 YNNKEL (reference sequence). V dropped 4 bases and J dropped 5; count of bases not matched to a gene: 10. CDR3 DNA: TGTGCCAGCAGCCTCGGGACGCCGGGGGGTGAGACCCAGTACTTC. Residues: CASSLGTPGGETQYF.

This rearrangement joins TRBV29-1 to TRBJ2-1; D unclear. The CDR3 has 15 residues. Germline loops: CDR1 SQVTM, CDR2 ANQGSEA. V gave up 0 bases and J gave up 4 bases, with 13 bases separating them. The CDR3 loop is CSVEDAETTYNEQFF. The DNA for the CDR3 is TGCAGCGTTGAAGACGCGGAAACGACTTACAATGAGCAGTTCTTC.

The chain joins TRBV7-4 to TRBJ2-1; D gene unclear. Trimming pared 7 bases from V and 4 bases from J, leaving 11 bases between. This CDR3 is built from 13 residues. The germline V gene has CDR1 SGHVT and CDR2 SQSDAQ. DNA of the CDR3: TGTGCCAGCACGGCAAGCATTTACAATGAGCAGTTCTTC. This gives the protein CASTASIYNEQFF. Filled out from reference TRBV7-4 and TRBJ2-1, the complete variable domain reads GAGVSQSPRYKVAKRGRDVALRCDSISGHVTLYWYRQTLGQGSEVLTYSQSDAQRDKSGRPSGRFSAERPERSVSTLKIQRTEQGDSAVYLCASTASIYNEQFFGPGTRLTVL.

The chain combines TRBV28 with TRBJ2-1, with 9 nucleotides matching TRBD1. Germline-derived CDR1 and CDR2 are MDHEN and SYDVKM. The CDR3 covers 14 residues. V gave up 6 bases and J gave up 6 bases; unmatched junction bases: 6. Written as DNA, the CDR3 is TGTGCCAGCAGAAGGGGACAGGGTCGCAATGAGCAGTTCTTC. This translates into CASRRGQGRNEQFF. Combining the CDR3 with reference TRBV28 and TRBJ2-1 gives the whole variable domain DVKVTQSSRYLVKRTGEKVFLECVQDMDHENMFWYRQDPGLGLRLIYFSYDVKMKEKGDIPEGYSVSREKKERFSLILESASTNQTSMYLCASRRGQGRNEQFFGPGTRLTVL.

The chain recombines TRBV2 with TRBJ1-1; no clear D. This CDR3 is built from 12 residues. The V end was cut by 0 bases, the J end by 11 bases, with 10 bases between. Germline V gene data show CDR1 as SNHLY and CDR2 as FYNNEI. CDR3 in DNA: TGTGCCAGCAGTGAAGCGCAGTTTCCGGCTTTCTTT. Protein product: CASSEAQFPAFF.